This is a list of T cell receptor beta chains from one sample in a study of patients and donors after allogeneic stem cell transplantation. MiXCR was run by TCRdb on the RT-PCR reads, yielding one entry per CDR3 protein. The sample holds approximately 57,000 distinct CDR3 sequences, 10% to 15% seen once. Sequences were obtained from blood, either unsorted or a sorted T cell fraction (not recorded which). Source of these receptors: a human donor who was either an allogeneic HSCT recipient or a stem cell or donor lymphocyte infusion donor (not recorded which). It is not recorded whose cells these are; they may come from a transplant donor. CDR3s leave out the opening cysteine and the closing phenylalanine or tryptophan.

J gene	V gene	CDR3 protein
TRBJ2-1	TRBV20-1	SAISGTEAYNEQF
TRBJ2-1	TRBV3-1	ASSQDPAGVNEQF
TRBJ2-7	TRBV20-1	SLKLAGTYEQY
TRBJ2-7	TRBV29-1	SVEAFGGSEQY
TRBJ1-1	TRBV15	ATSSPRAPADGNTEAF
TRBJ1-4	TRBV20-1	SALKGAMWANEKLF
TRBJ2-3	TRBV7-9	ASSPLGAGLTDTQY
TRBJ2-7	TRBV5-5	ASSWRAPNEQY
TRBJ1-2	TRBV6-5	ASSYSRKGYGYT
TRBJ1-2	TRBV6-5	ASSYRSSRALYGYT
TRBJ1-5	TRBV6-1	ASSLDGLSNQPQH
TRBJ2-3	TRBV12-3/TRBV12-4	ASSFILGGTDTQY
TRBJ1-4	TRBV7-9	ASSPQGRVEKLF
TRBJ2-7	TRBV27	ASRMGWGSYEQY
TRBJ2-1	TRBV9	ASSPRSSLRNEQF
TRBJ2-5	TRBV5-1	ASSSGGQETQY
TRBJ1-1	TRBV5-6	ANSLDISRGLNTEAF